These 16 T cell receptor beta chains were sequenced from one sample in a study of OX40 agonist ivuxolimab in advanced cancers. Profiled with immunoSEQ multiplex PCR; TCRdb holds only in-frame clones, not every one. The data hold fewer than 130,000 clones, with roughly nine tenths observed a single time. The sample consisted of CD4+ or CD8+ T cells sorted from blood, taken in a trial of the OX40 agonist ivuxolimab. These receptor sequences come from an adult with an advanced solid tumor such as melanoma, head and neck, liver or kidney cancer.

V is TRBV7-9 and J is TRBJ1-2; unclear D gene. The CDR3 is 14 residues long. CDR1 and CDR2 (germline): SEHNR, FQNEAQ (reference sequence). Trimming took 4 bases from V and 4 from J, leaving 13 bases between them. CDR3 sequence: CASSYPYRVYGYTF. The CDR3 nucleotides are TGTGCCAGCAGCTACCCTTACCGGGTCTATGGCTACACCTTC.

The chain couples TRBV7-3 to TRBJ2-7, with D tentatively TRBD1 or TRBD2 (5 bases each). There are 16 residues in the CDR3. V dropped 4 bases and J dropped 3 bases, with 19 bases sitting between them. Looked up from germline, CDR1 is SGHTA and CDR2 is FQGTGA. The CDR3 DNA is TGTGCCAGCAGCTGGGGCGGACGGGAAGGAGGCTACGAGCAGTACTTC. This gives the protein CASSWGGREGGYEQYF.

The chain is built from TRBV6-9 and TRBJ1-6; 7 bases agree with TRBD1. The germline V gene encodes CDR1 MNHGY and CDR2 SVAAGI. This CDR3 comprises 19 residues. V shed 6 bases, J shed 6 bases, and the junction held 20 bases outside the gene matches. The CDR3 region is CASRPLASNDRDLNSPLHF. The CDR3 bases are TGTGCCAGCAGACCCCTAGCAAGTAATGACAGGGACCTTAATTCACCCCTCCACTTT.

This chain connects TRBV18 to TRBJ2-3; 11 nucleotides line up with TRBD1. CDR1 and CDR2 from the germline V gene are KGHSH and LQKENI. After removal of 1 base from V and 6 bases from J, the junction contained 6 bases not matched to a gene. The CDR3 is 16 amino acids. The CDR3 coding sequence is TGTGCCAGCTCACCACGGGGACAGGGGGTTGTGGATACGCAGTATTTT. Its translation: CASSPRGQGVVDTQYF. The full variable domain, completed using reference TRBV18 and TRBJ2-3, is NAGVMQNPRHLVRRRGQEARLRCSPMKGHSHVYWYRQLPEEGLKFMVYLQKENIIDESGMPKERFSAEFPKEGPSILRIQQVVRGDSAAYFCASSPRGQGVVDTQYFGPGTRLTVL.

The CDR3 DNA reads as TGTGCCAGCAGCTTAAGCGCAGCTAACACTGAAGCTTTCTTT. Amino acid sequence: CASSLSAANTEAFF. The chain recombines TRBV11-2 with TRBJ1-1; D not certain. Per the germline V gene, CDR1 is SGHAT and CDR2 is FQNNGV. There are 14 residues in the CDR3. V was cut by 2 bases and J by 2 bases, with 9 bases left in between. The full variable domain, with the rest looked up from reference TRBV11-2 and TRBJ1-1, is EAGVAQSPRYKIIEKRQSVAFWCNPISGHATLYWYQQILGQGPKLLIQFQNNGVVDDSQLPKDRFSAERLKGVDSTLKIQPAKLEDSAVYLCASSLSAANTEAFFGQGTRLTVV.

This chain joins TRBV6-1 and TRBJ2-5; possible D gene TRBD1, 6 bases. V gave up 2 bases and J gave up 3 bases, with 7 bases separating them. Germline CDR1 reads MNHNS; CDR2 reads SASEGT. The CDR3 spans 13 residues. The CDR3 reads CASSENREETQYF. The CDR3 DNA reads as TGTGCCAGCAGTGAAAACAGGGAAGAGACCCAGTACTTC.

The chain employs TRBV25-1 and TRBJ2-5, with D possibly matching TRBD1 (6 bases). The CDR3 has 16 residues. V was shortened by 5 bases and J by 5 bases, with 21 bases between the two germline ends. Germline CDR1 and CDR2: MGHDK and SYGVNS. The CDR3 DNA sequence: TGTGCCAGCAGTAAGGGGGTTTGGGAATCCCTGGAGACCCAGTACTTC. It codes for CASSKGVWESLETQYF.

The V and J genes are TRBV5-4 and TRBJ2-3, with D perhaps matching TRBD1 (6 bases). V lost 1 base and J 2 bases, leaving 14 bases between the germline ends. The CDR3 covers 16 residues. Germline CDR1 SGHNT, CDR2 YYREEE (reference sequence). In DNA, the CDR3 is TGTGCCAGCAGCTTGAGGAGCAGGGGAGACACAGATACGCAGTATTTT. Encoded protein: CASSLRSRGDTDTQYF.

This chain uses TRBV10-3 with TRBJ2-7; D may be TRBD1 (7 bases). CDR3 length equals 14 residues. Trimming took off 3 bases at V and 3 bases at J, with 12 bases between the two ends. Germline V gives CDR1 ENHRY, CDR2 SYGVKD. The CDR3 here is CAISDGGGGYEQYF. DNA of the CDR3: TGTGCCATCAGTGATGGAGGGGGCGGCTACGAGCAGTACTTC.

CDR3 DNA sequence: TGTGCCAGCAGCCCGACAGACCAATATGGCTACACCTTC. Protein product: CASSPTDQYGYTF. The chain has TRBV6-6 and TRBJ1-2, with a weak D call TRBD1 (5 bases). V was pared by 6 bases and J by 5 bases, with 13 bases between. CDR3 length: 13 amino acids. Per the germline V gene, CDR1 is MNHNY and CDR2 is SVGAGI (reference sequence).

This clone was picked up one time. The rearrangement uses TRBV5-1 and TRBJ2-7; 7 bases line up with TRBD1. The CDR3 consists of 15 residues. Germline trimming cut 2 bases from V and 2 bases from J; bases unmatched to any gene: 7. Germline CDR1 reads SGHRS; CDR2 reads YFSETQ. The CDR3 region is CASSFNSDRAYEQYF. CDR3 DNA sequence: TGCGCCAGCAGCTTCAATTCCGACAGGGCCTACGAGCAGTACTTC.

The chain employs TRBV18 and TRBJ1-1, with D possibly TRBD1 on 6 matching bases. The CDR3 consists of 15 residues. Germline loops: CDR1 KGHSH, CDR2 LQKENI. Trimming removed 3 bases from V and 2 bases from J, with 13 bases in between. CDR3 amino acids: CASSPRQAGNTEAFF. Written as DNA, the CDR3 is TGTGCCAGCTCACCTAGACAGGCGGGAAACACTGAAGCTTTCTTT.

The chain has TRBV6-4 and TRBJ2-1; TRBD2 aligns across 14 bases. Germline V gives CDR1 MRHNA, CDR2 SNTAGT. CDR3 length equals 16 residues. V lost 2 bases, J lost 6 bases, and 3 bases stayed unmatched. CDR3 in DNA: TGTGCCAGCAGTGACCTCGGGACTAGCGGGGGCAATGAGCAGTTCTTC. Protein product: CASSDLGTSGGNEQFF.

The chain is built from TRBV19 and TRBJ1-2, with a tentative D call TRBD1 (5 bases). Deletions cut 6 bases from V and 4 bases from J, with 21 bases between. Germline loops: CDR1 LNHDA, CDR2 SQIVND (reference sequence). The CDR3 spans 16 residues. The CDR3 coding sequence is TGTGCCAGTAGCAGGGATCAGAACCAGGTCCTCTATGGCTACACCTTC. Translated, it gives CASSRDQNQVLYGYTF.

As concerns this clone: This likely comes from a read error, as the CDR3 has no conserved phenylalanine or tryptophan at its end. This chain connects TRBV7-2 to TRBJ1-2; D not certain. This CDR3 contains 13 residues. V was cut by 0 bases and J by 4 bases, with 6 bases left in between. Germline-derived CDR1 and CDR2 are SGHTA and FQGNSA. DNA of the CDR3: TGTGCCAGCAGCTTAGCCGGCAGCTATGGCTACACCCTC. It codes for CASSLAGSYGYTL.

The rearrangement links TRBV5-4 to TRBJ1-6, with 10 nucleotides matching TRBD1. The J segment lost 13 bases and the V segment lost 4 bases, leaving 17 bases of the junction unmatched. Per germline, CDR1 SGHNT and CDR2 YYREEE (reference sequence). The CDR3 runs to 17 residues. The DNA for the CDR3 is TGTGCCAGCAGCCCTAGCGGGACAGGGGCTGGACTGATCCCCCTCCACTTT. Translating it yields CASSPSGTGAGLIPLHF.